This TCR beta chain was captured in a study of T cell responses to AZD1222 COVID-19 vaccine. TCRdb keeps only in-frame clones here, not all; method: immunoSEQ multiplex PCR. The sample has some 140,000 clones, roughly nine tenths seen once. To note about this clone: Its specificity is unknown.

The CDR3 runs 14 residues. The ends lost 4 bases at V and 6 bases at J; junction bases unmatched: 6. The germline CDR1 and CDR2 sequences are SGDLS and YYNGEE. Study outcomes and limitations: In a largely white British group with more females than males, clonal diversity was possibly underestimated. CD4 TCRs linked to vaccination spanned spike, dominating at 160-218 and 743-854. The study found Spike-specific TCR breadth and depth rose after two AZD1222 doses.

This receptor was taken from an adult in good health. This sequence joins TRBV9 and TRBJ1-5; 8 nucleotides agree with TRBD1. Material: peripheral blood, obtained on day 0 of AZD1222 vaccination. The CDR3 DNA follows: TGTGCCAGCAGCACGACAGGGGTTGGTCAGCCCCAGCATTTT. It specifies CASSTTGVGQPQHF.